The text below deals with one T cell receptor beta chain. The antigen is undetermined. The data derive from a study of cytomegalovirus exposure and HLA in healthy donors. The CDR3 spans 15 residues. In germline, CDR1 is WSHSY, CDR2 SAAADI. V dropped 3 bases and J dropped 3 bases, with 15 bases sitting between them. Vbeta (60) and Jbeta (13) primers were used in the PCR. Here immunoSEQ multiplex PCR was the method, and the copy in TCRdb shows in-frame clones only, minus some. The profile shows about 200,000 clones, approximately 80% of them singletons. Overall study findings and caveats: An analysis that came later showed most CMV-associated TCR beta chains appearing HLA-restricted.

The sample was PBMCs. This clonotype was sampled from a man aged 25 to 45 in good health and CMV-seronegative. The chain carries TRBV10-2 and TRBJ2-7, with D perhaps TRBD2 (6 bases). CDR3: CASSDRKGLSYEQYF. The CDR3 DNA follows: TGCGCCAGCAGTGATCGGAAGGGACTCAGCTACGAGCAGTACTTC.